This T cell receptor beta chain was documented in a study of shared clonotypes between healthy human individuals. Study-level information: There were three CD4 naive, three CD4 memory, two CD8 naive and one CD8 memory plates per donor. Overall study results and limits: Memory subsets had estimated richness that was generally smaller than that of naive subsets.

Turning to this clone: Its antigen is not identified.

The table came from immunoSEQ multiplex PCR; TCRdb's copy has only in-frame clones and leaves some out. The repertoire holds approximately 620,000 clones, with around 97% as singletons. Germline V CDR1 and CDR2: LNHNV, YYDKDF (reference sequence). The CDR3 contains 18 residues. V was pared by 0 bases and J by 2 bases, with 20 bases between. V and J are TRBV15 and TRBJ2-7, with TRBD2 as a possible D gene (6 bases). This clonotype was obtained from a woman in her twenties or thirties in good health. The sample comprised naive CD4+ T cells sorted from blood. As for subset: CD45RA+ positively selected. CDR3 protein: CATSRDGGARTLAYEQYF. For the CDR3, the DNA is TGTGCCACCAGCAGAGACGGAGGGGCGCGGACACTAGCCTACGAGCAGTACTTC.